The T cell receptor beta chain under discussion was sequenced for a study of T cell responses to AZD1222 COVID-19 vaccine. With regard to this clone: Its antigen is as yet unknown.

Profiling relied on immunoSEQ multiplex PCR, and the TCRdb table lists in-frame clones only, not all of them. The table lists 75,000 to 100,000 clones, around 87% of them singletons. Per the germline V gene, CDR1 is LNHDA and CDR2 is SQIVND (reference sequence). The CDR3 covers 13 residues. The germline V and J ends were trimmed by 3 bases and 3 bases, with 8 bases remaining between them. Whole-study findings and limits: A mostly white British donor set with more females was recruited, and clonal diversity was possibly underestimated. Only a handful of individuals given AZD1222 were seropositive at baseline.

Sequencing was performed on peripheral blood, taken on day 0 of AZD1222 vaccination. The clonotype was recovered from an adult in good health. The rearrangement links TRBV19 to TRBJ1-1; the D is unclear. The CDR3 loop reads CASSISRDTEAFF. The DNA of the CDR3 is TGTGCCAGTAGTATTAGCCGGGACACTGAAGCTTTCTTT.